This entry lists 3 T cell receptor beta chains sequenced from one sample in a study of T cell responses to AZD1222 COVID-19 vaccine. Clones were sequenced by immunoSEQ multiplex PCR, and TCRdb holds only the in-frame ones, with some missing. The sample lists 130,000 to 150,000 clones, roughly 86% occurring once. This specimen consisted of peripheral blood, obtained 28 days after the second dose of the MenACWY control vaccine. These TCRs come from an adult who received the MenACWY meningococcal vaccine as a control.

The genes are TRBV29-1 and TRBJ2-7; TRBD1 is a possible D gene (5 bases). Germline CDR1 is SQVTM and CDR2 is ANQGSEA. Trimming took off 5 bases at V and 3 bases at J, with 17 bases between the two ends. This CDR3 has 14 amino acids. The chain's CDR3 is CSVMDLDTNYEQYF. The CDR3 nucleotides read TGCAGCGTTATGGACCTGGACACGAACTACGAGCAGTACTTC.

The J gene is TRBJ2-1, the V gene TRBV5-4, with D perhaps TRBD1 (5 bases). Deletions cut 1 base from V and 4 bases from J, with 9 bases between. The germline CDR1 and CDR2 sequences are SGHNT and YYREEE (reference sequence). This CDR3 has 14 residues. In DNA, the CDR3 is TGTGCCAGCAGCTTGCAGGGCCCATACAATGAGCAGTTCTTC. Its protein product is CASSLQGPYNEQFF.

CDR3 DNA sequence: TGCGCCAGCAGCGCTCTTATTTCCCCCTCTTATGGCTACACCTTC. Amino acids: CASSALISPSYGYTF. This sequence joins TRBV5-1 and TRBJ1-2; no clear D. V dropped 4 bases and J dropped 5 bases, with 18 bases sitting between them. Germline V gene lookup returns CDR1 SGHRS and CDR2 YFSETQ. This CDR3 has 15 residues.